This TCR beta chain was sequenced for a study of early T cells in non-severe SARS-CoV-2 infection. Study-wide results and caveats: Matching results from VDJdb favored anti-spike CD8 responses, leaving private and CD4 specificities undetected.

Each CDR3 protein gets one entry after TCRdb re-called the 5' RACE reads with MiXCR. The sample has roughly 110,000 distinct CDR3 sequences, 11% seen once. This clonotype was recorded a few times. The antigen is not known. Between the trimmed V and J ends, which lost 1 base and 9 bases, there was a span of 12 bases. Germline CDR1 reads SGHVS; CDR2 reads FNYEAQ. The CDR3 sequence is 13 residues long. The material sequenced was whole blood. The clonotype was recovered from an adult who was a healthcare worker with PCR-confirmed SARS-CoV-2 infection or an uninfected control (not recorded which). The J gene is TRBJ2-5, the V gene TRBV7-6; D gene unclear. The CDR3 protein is CASSLDTRYAQYF. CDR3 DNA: TGTGCCAGCAGCTTAGATACTCGATATGCCCAGTACTTC.